What follows describes a single T cell receptor (beta chain). The antigen remains undetermined. The source of the sample is a study of CD8+CD57+ T cells in acquired aplastic anemia. For the study at large: Mean yield of DNA from sorted CD4+ and CD8+ cells was approximately 3 ug. Study-wide points: Patients and controls shared over 25 CD8+ CDR3 sequences, highly expressed in patients. No significant patient-versus-control difference appeared in CD8+ Simpson's diversity.

TCR beta VDJ combinations and CDR3 sequences were profiled from genomic DNA. TCRdb fed the reads into MiXCR, producing one record per CDR3 protein. The data hold some 280,000 distinct CDR3 sequences, with approximately 55% observed a single time. This CDR3 comprises 17 residues. J was trimmed by 5 bases and V by 0 bases; bases with no gene match: 10. Looked up from germline, CDR1 is SGHTA and CDR2 is FQGNSA. Sequenced material: sorted CD4+, CD8+, or CD8+CD57+ T cells (not recorded which) from PBMCs. The receptor was isolated from a human donor with severe aplastic anemia or a healthy control (not recorded which). The J gene is TRBJ2-5, the V gene TRBV7-2; 9 bases are a match to TRBD2. The CDR3 nucleotides read TGTGCCAGCAGCTTAGCGCTCGCGGGGGGGGGTTGGGAGACCCAGTACTTC. It specifies CASSLALAGGGWETQYF. The entire variable domain, with the rest obtained from reference TRBV7-2 and TRBJ2-5, is as follows: GAGVSQSPSNKVTEKGKDVELRCDPISGHTALYWYRQSLGQGLEFLIYFQGNSAPDKSGLPSDRFSAERTGGSVSTLTIQRTQQEDSAVYLCASSLALAGGGWETQYFGPGTRLLVL.